The rows below give T cell receptor beta chains drawn from one sample of a study of Tregs in tolerant kidney transplant recipients. Profiled with immunoSEQ multiplex PCR; TCRdb holds only in-frame clones, not every one. Seen here are some 90,000 clones, 85% to 95% observed once, and the top ten hold about 4.9%. The sequencing input was CD8+ T cells from blood. Source of these receptors: a human donor in good health. The CDR3 runs from the conserved cysteine through the conserved F or W. The D gene is left open where the match is weak. Not all rows give a size; the values are once, few, many and, for expanded clones, a class.

>-|-|TRBJ1-6|TRBV27
CASSLIGSAYNSPLHF
TGTGCCAGCAGTTTAATAGGGAGCGCCTATAATTCACCCCTCCACTTT
>-|-|TRBJ1-1|TRBV27
CASSPPDRMNTEAFF
TGTGCCAGCAGTCCCCCCGACCGCATGAACACTGAAGCTTTCTTT
>once|-|TRBJ2-6|TRBV7-3
CASSPGPGPSHGANVLTF
TGTGCCAGCAGCCCTGGGCCGGGGCCCTCCCATGGGGCCAACGTCCTGACTTTC
>-|-|TRBJ2-1|TRBV27
CASSLPSNEQFF
TGTGCCAGCAGTTTACCCTCCAATGAGCAGTTCTTC
>-|-|TRBJ2-1|TRBV9
CASSVDEGWNEQFF
TGTGCCAGCAGCGTAGACGAGGGGTGGAATGAGCAGTTCTTC
>-|-|TRBJ1-2|TRBV6-1
CASRMGRGGSYGYTF
TGTGCCAGCAGAATGGGGAGGGGAGGCAGCTATGGCTACACCTTC
>-|TRBD2|TRBJ2-3|TRBV4-1
CASSQGPLAGGSPSTDTQYF
TGCGCCAGCAGCCAGGGCCCCCTAGCGGGGGGCTCTCCAAGCACAGATACGCAGTATTTT
>-|TRBD1|TRBJ1-2|TRBV6-5
CASSYSTGETHYGYTF
TGTGCCAGCAGTTACTCGACAGGGGAGACTCACTATGGCTACACCTTC
>few|-|TRBJ2-7|TRBV7-9
CASSLGPGYEQYF
TGTGCCAGCAGCTTAGGTCCCGGGTACGAGCAGTACTTC
>once|-|TRBJ2-7|TRBV6-5
CASRHDGVYYEQYF
TGTGCCAGCAGACACGACGGAGTTTACTACGAGCAGTACTTC
>-|-|TRBJ1-1|TRBV4-2
CASSQARGQDLTEAFF
TGTGCCAGCAGCCAAGCTCGGGGGCAGGACCTCACTGAAGCTTTCTTT
>once|TRBD2|TRBJ2-3|TRBV6-4
CASSDWAGGPSDTQYF
TGTGCCAGCAGTGACTGGGCGGGGGGGCCATCAGATACGCAGTATTTT
>-|TRBD1|TRBJ2-1|TRBV5-1
CASTIPGGFFNNEQFF
TGCGCCAGCACTATCCCAGGGGGCTTTTTCAACAATGAGCAGTTCTTC
>-|-|TRBJ2-7|TRBV7-6
CASSLELNYEQYF
TGTGCCAGCAGCTTAGAGCTTAACTACGAGCAGTACTTC
>-|-|TRBJ1-2|TRBV6-5
CASSFGNIGGYTF
TGTGCCAGCAGTTTTGGGAATATCGGCGGCTACACCTTC
>few|-|TRBJ2-7|TRBV7-9
CASSLGGLTGNF
TGTGCCAGCAGCTTAGGCGGACTGACGGGAAACTTC
>-|TRBD2|TRBJ2-3|TRBV5-4
CASRVWGSGSADTQYF
TGTGCCAGCAGAGTGTGGGGGAGCGGGAGCGCGGATACGCAGTATTTT
>-|-|TRBJ1-2|TRBV7-9
CASSRNPGTDYGYTF
TGTGCCAGCAGCCGCAACCCCGGGACGGACTATGGCTACACCTTC